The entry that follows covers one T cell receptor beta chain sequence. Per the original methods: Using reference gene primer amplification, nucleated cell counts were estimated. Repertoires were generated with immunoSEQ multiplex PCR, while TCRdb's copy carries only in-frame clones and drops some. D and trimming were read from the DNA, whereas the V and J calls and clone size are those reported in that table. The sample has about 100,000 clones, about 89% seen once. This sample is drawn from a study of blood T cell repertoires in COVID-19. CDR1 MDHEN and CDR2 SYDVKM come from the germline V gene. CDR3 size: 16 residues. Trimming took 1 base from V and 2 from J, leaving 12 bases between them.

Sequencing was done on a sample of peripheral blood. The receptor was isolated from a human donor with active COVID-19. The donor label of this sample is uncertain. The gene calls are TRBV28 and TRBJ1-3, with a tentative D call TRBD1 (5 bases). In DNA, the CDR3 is TGTGCCAGCAGTTTATCGGGGGGGAACCCTGGAAACACCATATATTTT. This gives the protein CASSLSGGNPGNTIYF.